The 14 T cell receptor beta chains below come from one sample, sequenced in a study of blood T cell repertoires in COVID-19. The assay was immunoSEQ multiplex PCR, and TCRdb's table has in-frame clones only and misses some. The sample consists of about 190,000 clones, more than 85% of them appearing once. The sample comprised peripheral blood. The receptor set was obtained from a man between 35 and 55 years old with active or convalescent COVID-19.

This chain links TRBV19 with TRBJ2-3; 13 nucleotides agree with TRBD2. J was trimmed by 4 bases and V by 5 bases; bases with no gene match: 3. The CDR3 runs 15 residues. Germline values: CDR1 LNHDA, CDR2 SQIVND (reference sequence). CDR3 region: CASSGTSGAADTQYF. DNA for the CDR3: TGTGCCAGTAGTGGGACTAGCGGGGCGGCAGATACGCAGTATTTT.

The chain joins TRBV9 to TRBJ1-1, with a possible D match to TRBD1 (5 bases). CDR3 length: 13 amino acids. With 7 bases removed from V and 1 base from J, the gap between germline ends came to 11 bases. CDR1 and CDR2 (germline): SGDLS, YYNGEE. In nucleotides, the CDR3 is TGTGCCAGCGCAACGACAGAGAACACTGAAGCTTTCTTT. Translation: CASATTENTEAFF. Full variable domain (rest looked up from reference TRBV9 and TRBJ1-1): DSGVTQTPKHLITATGQRVTLRCSPRSGDLSVYWYQQSLDQGLQFLIQYYNGEERAKGNILERFSAQQFPDLHSELNLSSLELGDSALYFCASATTENTEAFFGQGTRLTVV.

The genes are TRBV4-1 and TRBJ1-2, with 7 bases aligning to TRBD1. This CDR3 has 16 amino acids. The germline V gene has CDR1 MGHRA and CDR2 YSYEKL. V trimming: 0 bases; J trimming: 4 bases; junction bases outside the gene matches: 8. The CDR3 sequence is CASSQDLGTAGYGYTF. CDR3 DNA sequence: TGCGCCAGCAGCCAAGACCTTGGGACAGCCGGCTATGGCTACACCTTC.

The CDR3 nucleotides are TGTGCCAGCAGCGTAGCTAAGGTAGTAGCGGGGGGGAACTCCTCCTACAATGAGCAGTTCTTC. Amino acid sequence: CASSVAKVVAGGNSSYNEQFF. The chain uses TRBV9 and TRBJ2-1, with 11 nucleotides matching TRBD2. The CDR3 loop spans 21 amino acids. Unmatched junction bases numbered 14, after V lost 0 bases and J lost 0 bases. CDR1 is SGDLS, CDR2 YYNGEE, per germline.

The gene calls are TRBV4-1 and TRBJ2-7; tentative D call: TRBD1 (6 bases). V was shortened by 2 bases and J by 4 bases, with 9 bases between the two germline ends. Germline V gene lookup returns CDR1 MGHRA and CDR2 YSYEKL. The CDR3 covers 13 residues. The CDR3 DNA reads TGCGCCAGCAGCCAACAACAGGGTTACGAGCAGTACTTC. Its protein is CASSQQQGYEQYF.

The rearrangement uses TRBV5-1 and TRBJ2-3; the match to TRBD2 covers 8 bases. The germline V gene has CDR1 SGHRS and CDR2 YFSETQ. V shed 4 bases and J 6 bases; nucleotides not matched to a gene: 10. CDR3 length equals 15 residues. The chain's CDR3 is CASSREGHARDTQYF. CDR3 DNA: TGCGCCAGCAGCCGGGAGGGCCACGCACGGGATACGCAGTATTTT.

This clone was recorded only once. The gene calls are TRBV10-3 and TRBJ1-2; D unresolved. This CDR3 spans 16 amino acids. V lost 2 bases to trimming and J lost 3 bases, with 16 bases between them. Germline V gives CDR1 ENHRY, CDR2 SYGVKD. The CDR3 is CAISEAGMTTYYGYTF. The CDR3 DNA follows: TGTGCCATCAGTGAGGCCGGGATGACCACCTACTATGGCTACACCTTC.

The chain joins TRBV6-2 or TRBV6-3 to TRBJ1-1; D is perhaps TRBD1 (5 bases). There are 14 residues in the CDR3. V was shortened by 2 bases and J by 2 bases, with 9 bases between the two germline ends. CDR1 and CDR2 from the germline V gene are MNHEY and SVGEGT. CDR3 DNA: TGTGCCAGCAGTTACGATGACAGTAACACTGAAGCTTTCTTT. Its protein product is CASSYDDSNTEAFF.

J is TRBJ2-7 and V is TRBV7-8; unclear D gene. Between the trimmed V and J ends, which lost 1 base and 6 bases, there was a span of 7 bases. Germline V gene lookup returns CDR1 SGHVS and CDR2 FQNEAQ. The CDR3 runs 12 residues. As DNA, the CDR3 is TGTGCCAGCAGCTTAGTCAGAGGCGAGCAGTACTTC. This codes for CASSLVRGEQYF.

The V call is TRBV5-1, the J call TRBJ1-4, with D tentatively TRBD1 (6 bases). The CDR3 has 14 amino acids. V shed 3 bases and J shed 5 bases, with 11 bases lying between them. The germline gives CDR1 SGHRS, CDR2 YFSETQ. The CDR3 DNA is TGCGCCAGCAGCTCCGACGGGACAAATGAAAAACTGTTTTTT. This encodes CASSSDGTNEKLFF.

This rearrangement joins TRBV24-1 to TRBJ2-7, with TRBD1 matching over 7 bases. This CDR3 has 14 residues. J was trimmed by 2 bases and V by 7 bases; bases with no gene match: 7. CDR1 KGHDR and CDR2 SFDVKD come from the germline V gene. The CDR3 loop reads CATRETGSAYEQYF. CDR3 bases: TGTGCCACCAGAGAGACAGGGAGTGCCTACGAGCAGTACTTC.

This chain links TRBV28 with TRBJ2-5; 9 positions agree with TRBD1. V lost 3 bases and J lost 4; bases outside the gene matches: 6. This CDR3 comprises 15 residues. Germline V CDR1 and CDR2: MDHEN, SYDVKM. DNA for the CDR3: TGTGCCAGCAGTTTCCATCCGGGACAGGGAGAGACCCAGTACTTC. Translation gives CASSFHPGQGETQYF.

This rearrangement joins TRBV15 to TRBJ2-1; a weak D match, TRBD2 (6 bases). This CDR3 is built from 13 residues. The germline V gene encodes CDR1 LNHNV and CDR2 YYDKDF (reference sequence). The V end lost 0 bases, the J end lost 9 bases, and 9 bases lay between the germline ends. The CDR3 loop is CATSRDLGGEQFF. The CDR3, as DNA: TGTGCCACCAGCAGAGATCTGGGAGGTGAGCAGTTCTTC.

This chain uses TRBV24-1 with TRBJ2-2; TRBD1 aligns across 10 bases. This CDR3 is built from 15 residues. V dropped 8 bases and J dropped 5; count of bases not matched to a gene: 7. Germline V lookup: CDR1 KGHDR, CDR2 SFDVKD. The CDR3 DNA follows: TGTGCCACCATCCTTGACAGGGGGCGGACCGGGGAGCTGTTTTTT. It specifies CATILDRGRTGELFF.